This T cell receptor beta chain was sequenced in a study of blood T cell repertoires in COVID-19. Overall study: Sites across the United States, Italy and Spain contributed samples from acute and convalescent COVID-19. The cDNA or gDNA used as material had been derived from T cells, B-cell-depleted T cells, or PBMCs.

Germline values: CDR1 SNHLY, CDR2 FYNNEI. V lost 4 bases and J lost 3; bases outside the gene matches: 8. The CDR3 consists of 17 residues. Original processing notes: Nucleated cell counts were estimated from reference gene primer amplification. Repertoires were generated with immunoSEQ multiplex PCR, while TCRdb's copy carries only in-frame clones and drops some. That table furnishes V, J and clone size, whereas the DNA furnished D and trimming. Of some 150,000 clones in the sample, around 86% are singletons; the top ten hold roughly 35%. This sequence joins TRBV2 and TRBJ1-3; TRBD1 matches at 11 bases. The sequenced sample consisted of peripheral blood. This clonotype was sampled from a man aged 45-60 years who had recovered from COVID-19. CDR3 DNA: TGTGCCAGCAGTGTTCGGGGGGACAGGGGGTATGGAAACACCATATATTTT. This codes for CASSVRGDRGYGNTIYF.